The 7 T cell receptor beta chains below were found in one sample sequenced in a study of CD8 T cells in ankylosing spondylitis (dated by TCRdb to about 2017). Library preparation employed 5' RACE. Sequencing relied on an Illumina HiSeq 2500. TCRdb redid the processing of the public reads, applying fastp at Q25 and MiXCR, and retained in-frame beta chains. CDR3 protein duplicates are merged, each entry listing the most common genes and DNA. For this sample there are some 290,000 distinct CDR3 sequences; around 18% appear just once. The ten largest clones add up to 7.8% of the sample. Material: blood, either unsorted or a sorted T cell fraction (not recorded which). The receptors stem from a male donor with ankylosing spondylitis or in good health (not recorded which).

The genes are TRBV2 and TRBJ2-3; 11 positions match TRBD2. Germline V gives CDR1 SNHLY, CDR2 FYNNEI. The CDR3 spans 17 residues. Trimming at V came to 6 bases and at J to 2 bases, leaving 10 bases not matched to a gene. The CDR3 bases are TGTGCCAGCAGGGGAAGGGGACTAGCGGCGTTCACAGATACGCAGTATTTT. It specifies CASRGRGLAAFTDTQYF.

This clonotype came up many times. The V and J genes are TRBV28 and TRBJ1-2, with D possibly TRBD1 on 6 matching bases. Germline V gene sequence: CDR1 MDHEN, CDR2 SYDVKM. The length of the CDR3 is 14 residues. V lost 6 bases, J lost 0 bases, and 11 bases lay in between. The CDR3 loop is CASSPTGANYGYTF. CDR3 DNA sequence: TGTGCCAGCAGCCCGACAGGTGCTAACTATGGCTACACCTTC.

As DNA, the CDR3 is TGTGCCAGCAGCTTAGGGGGACTGAACGAGCAGTACGTC. It translates to CASSLGGLNEQYV. J is TRBJ2-7 and V is TRBV7-9, with D perhaps matching TRBD2 (6 bases). The CDR3 contains 13 residues. Germline V lookup: CDR1 SEHNR, CDR2 FQNEAQ (reference sequence). Trimming shortened V by 1 base and J by 5 bases, and 9 bases separated the two germline ends.

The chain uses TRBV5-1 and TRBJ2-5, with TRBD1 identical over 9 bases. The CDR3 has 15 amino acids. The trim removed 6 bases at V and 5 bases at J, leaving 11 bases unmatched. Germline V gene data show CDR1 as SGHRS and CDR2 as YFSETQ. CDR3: CASTRPGQGRETQYF. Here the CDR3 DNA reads TGCGCCAGCACCCGACCGGGACAGGGACGGGAGACCCAGTACTTC.

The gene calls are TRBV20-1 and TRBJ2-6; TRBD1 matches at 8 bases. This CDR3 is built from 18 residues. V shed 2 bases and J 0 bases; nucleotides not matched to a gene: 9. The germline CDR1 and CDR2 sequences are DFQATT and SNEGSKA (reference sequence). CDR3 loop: CSARPTGEIFSGANVLTF. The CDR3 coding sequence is TGCAGTGCTAGACCGACAGGGGAGATTTTCTCTGGGGCCAACGTCCTGACTTTC.

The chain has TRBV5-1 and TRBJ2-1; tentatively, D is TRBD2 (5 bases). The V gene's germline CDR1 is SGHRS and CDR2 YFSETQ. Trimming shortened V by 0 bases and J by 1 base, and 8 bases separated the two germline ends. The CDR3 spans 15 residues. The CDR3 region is CASSLARTSYNEQFF. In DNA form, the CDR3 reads TGCGCCAGCAGCTTGGCAAGGACTTCCTACAATGAGCAGTTCTTC. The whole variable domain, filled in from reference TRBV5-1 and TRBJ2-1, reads KAGVTQTPRYLIKTRGQQVTLSCSPISGHRSVSWYQQTPGQGLQFLFEYFSETQRNKGNFPGRFSGRQFSNSRSEMNVSTLELGDSALYLCASSLARTSYNEQFFGPGTRLTVL.

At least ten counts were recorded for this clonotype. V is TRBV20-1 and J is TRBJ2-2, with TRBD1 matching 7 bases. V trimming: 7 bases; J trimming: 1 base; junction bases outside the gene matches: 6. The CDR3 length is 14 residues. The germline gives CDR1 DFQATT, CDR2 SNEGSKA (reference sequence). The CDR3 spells CSGARTGNTGELFF. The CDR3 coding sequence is TGCAGTGGGGCGAGGACAGGGAACACCGGGGAGCTGTTTTTT.